Listed below are T cell receptor beta chains from one sample, sequenced in a study of blood T cells in healthy people across ages. TCRdb recomputed calls from the 5' RACE reads with MiXCR, one row per CDR3 protein. Here the sample spans hundreds of thousands of distinct CDR3 sequences, around 32% being singletons. Sequencing was performed on blood. The origin of the receptors is an elderly woman in good health. CDR3s include the opening cysteine and the closing phenylalanine or tryptophan. Fields, in order: J gene, clone size, V gene, CDR3 protein. Not all rows give a size; the values are once, few, many and, for expanded clones, a class.

J: TRBJ2-1; size: medium-sized; V: TRBV20-1; CDR3: CSARGAGRGQSSYNEQFF
J: TRBJ2-1; size: once; V: TRBV2; CDR3: CASKTTAGNEQFF
J: TRBJ1-5; size: many; V: TRBV4-2; CDR3: CASSQDRGLGNQPQHF
J: TRBJ2-7; size: many; V: TRBV7-9; CDR3: CASSHMGQASYEQYF
J: TRBJ2-6; size: many; V: TRBV10-3; CDR3: CAISENSGGPSGANVLTF
J: TRBJ2-3; size: -; V: TRBV10-3; CDR3: CAISEGLAGGLATQYF
J: TRBJ2-4; size: few; V: TRBV19; CDR3: CASRNREGKNIQYF
J: TRBJ2-1; size: many; V: TRBV5-6; CDR3: CASSLDGGIRYNEQFF
J: TRBJ2-1; size: -; V: TRBV2; CDR3: CASRWGGGDSYEQFF
J: TRBJ2-1; size: -; V: TRBV20-1; CDR3: CSAPRGGTGSYNEQFF
J: TRBJ1-1; size: -; V: TRBV6-1; CDR3: CASTSNRAGGTEAFF
J: TRBJ2-7; size: many; V: TRBV20-1; CDR3: CSATTLGEQYF
J: TRBJ1-5; size: -; V: TRBV20-1; CDR3: CSARDSARAQNQPQHF
J: TRBJ2-3; size: -; V: TRBV20-1; CDR3: CSASLSSGDTQYF
J: TRBJ1-1; size: many; V: TRBV7-9; CDR3: CASSPAAGHTEAFF
J: TRBJ1-3; size: few; V: TRBV29-1; CDR3: CSVGPYSGNTIYF
J: TRBJ2-1; size: -; V: TRBV9; CDR3: CASSARDSLRHEQFF
J: TRBJ2-7; size: many; V: TRBV5-1; CDR3: CASSLRDKGYEQYF
J: TRBJ2-1; size: -; V: TRBV4-1; CDR3: CASSQVTSQGNEQFF
J: TRBJ2-5; size: many; V: TRBV5-5; CDR3: CASSRGLGSETQYF
J: TRBJ1-6; size: -; V: TRBV7-2; CDR3: CASSFGGGGWGNSPLHF
J: TRBJ1-2; size: many; V: TRBV6-5; CDR3: CASSNMGLTYGYTF
J: TRBJ2-1; size: few; V: TRBV5-1; CDR3: CASSLEAAPYNEQFF
J: TRBJ2-6; size: -; V: TRBV4-3; CDR3: CASSRQGRSGANVLTF
J: TRBJ1-6; size: many; V: TRBV27; CDR3: CASSLRVPGLPGGSPLHF
J: TRBJ2-1; size: once; V: TRBV29-1; CDR3: CSVKTGRGSYNEQFF
J: TRBJ2-1; size: -; V: TRBV30; CDR3: CAHKGALAGEQFF
J: TRBJ2-7; size: many; V: TRBV18; CDR3: CASSPRAIGDSYEQYF
J: TRBJ2-1; size: -; V: TRBV7-6; CDR3: CASSFQAGGSGNEQFF
J: TRBJ2-2; size: -; V: TRBV6-6; CDR3: CASTRTGGGNTGELFF
J: TRBJ2-7; size: -; V: TRBV9; CDR3: CASSVEGSPRGNEQYF
J: TRBJ2-1; size: -; V: TRBV7-9; CDR3: CASSFVPGLDGPEQFF
J: TRBJ2-1; size: many; V: TRBV6-1; CDR3: CASSGTSGGLARNEQFF
J: TRBJ2-3; size: few; V: TRBV9; CDR3: CASSVEVLGGGATDTQYF
J: TRBJ2-1; size: many; V: TRBV18; CDR3: CASSPLTAPSYNEQFF
J: TRBJ2-5; size: -; V: TRBV9; CDR3: CASSVAAGPGEQYF
J: TRBJ2-7; size: many; V: TRBV11-2; CDR3: CASSAVYEQYF
J: TRBJ2-5; size: few; V: TRBV28; CDR3: CASSLWGPSGETQYF
J: TRBJ2-2; size: -; V: TRBV19; CDR3: CASSTGPNTGELFF
J: TRBJ1-1; size: -; V: TRBV7-9; CDR3: CASSSSTGINTEAFF
J: TRBJ2-7; size: many; V: TRBV7-2; CDR3: CASSLAHGPSYEQYF
J: TRBJ1-6; size: -; V: TRBV19; CDR3: CASTSQEGRSPLHF
J: TRBJ2-1; size: -; V: TRBV30; CDR3: CAWSNLGGSYNEQFF
J: TRBJ2-5; size: -; V: TRBV5-1; CDR3: CASSWDAAGVQETQYF
J: -; size: few; V: TRBV28; CDR3: CASSWNRGLGEQYF
J: TRBJ2-2; size: many; V: TRBV7-6; CDR3: CASSLLTGELFF
J: TRBJ1-1; size: -; V: TRBV5-5; CDR3: CASSLSGTGYTEAFF
J: TRBJ1-6; size: few; V: TRBV27; CDR3: CASSLIPRTNSPLHF
J: TRBJ2-2; size: once; V: TRBV20-1; CDR3: CSARDPGQGGTGELFF
J: TRBJ1-6; size: -; V: TRBV6-1; CDR3: CASSTGTATGEHHF
J: TRBJ2-3; size: many; V: TRBV10-3; CDR3: CAIREGLAADTQYF
J: TRBJ1-1; size: many; V: TRBV12-3/TRBV12-4; CDR3: CASIPGQGNTEAFF
J: TRBJ1-4; size: many; V: TRBV25-1; CDR3: CASRENRGLGGTNEKLFF
J: TRBJ1-5; size: many; V: TRBV6-2/TRBV6-3; CDR3: CASSYLEFQPQHF
J: TRBJ2-1; size: -; V: TRBV7-3; CDR3: CASSFIGQEQFF
J: TRBJ2-3; size: many; V: TRBV6-5; CDR3: CASSYVLAGGPDTQYF
J: TRBJ2-3; size: many; V: TRBV6-5; CDR3: CASSYVRVDPDTQYF